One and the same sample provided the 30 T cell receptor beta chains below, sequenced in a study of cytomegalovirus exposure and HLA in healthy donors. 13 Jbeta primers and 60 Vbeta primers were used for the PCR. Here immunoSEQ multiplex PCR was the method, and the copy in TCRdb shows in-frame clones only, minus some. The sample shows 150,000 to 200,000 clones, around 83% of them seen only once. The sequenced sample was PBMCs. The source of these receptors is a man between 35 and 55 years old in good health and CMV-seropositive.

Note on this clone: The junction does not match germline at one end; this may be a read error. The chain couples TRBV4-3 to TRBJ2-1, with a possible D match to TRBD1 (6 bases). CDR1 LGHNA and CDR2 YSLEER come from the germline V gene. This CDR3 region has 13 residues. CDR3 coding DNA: TGCGCCAGCAGCCTGGTTAGGGACAACGAGCAGTTCTTC. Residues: CASSLVRDNEQFF.

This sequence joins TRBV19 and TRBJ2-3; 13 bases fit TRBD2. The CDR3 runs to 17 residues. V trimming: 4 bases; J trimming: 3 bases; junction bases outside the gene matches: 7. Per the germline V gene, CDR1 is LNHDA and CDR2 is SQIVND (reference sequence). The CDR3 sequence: CASSNRGLAGSTDTQYF. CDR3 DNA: TGTGCCAGTAGTAACCGGGGACTAGCGGGATCTACAGATACGCAGTATTTT.

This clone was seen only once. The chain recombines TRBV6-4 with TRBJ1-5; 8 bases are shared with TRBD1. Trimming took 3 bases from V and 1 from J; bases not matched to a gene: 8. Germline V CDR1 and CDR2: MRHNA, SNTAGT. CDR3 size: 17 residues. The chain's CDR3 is CASSDLWTGYSNQPQHF. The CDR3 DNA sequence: TGTGCCAGCAGTGATCTATGGACAGGGTACAGCAATCAGCCCCAGCATTTT.

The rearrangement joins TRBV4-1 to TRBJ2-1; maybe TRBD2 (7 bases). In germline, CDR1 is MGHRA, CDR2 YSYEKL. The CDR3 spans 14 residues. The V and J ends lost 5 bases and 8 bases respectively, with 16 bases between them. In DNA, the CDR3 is TGCGCCAGCAGCGGCGGGGGCGCTTCCTATGAGCAGTTCTTC. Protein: CASSGGGASYEQFF.

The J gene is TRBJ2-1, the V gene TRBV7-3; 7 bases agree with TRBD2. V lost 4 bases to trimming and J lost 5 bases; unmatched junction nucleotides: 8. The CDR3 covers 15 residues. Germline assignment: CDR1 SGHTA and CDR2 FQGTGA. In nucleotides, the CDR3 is TGTGCCAGCAGCTCAAGACGAGCGGGGAACAATGAGCAGTTCTTC. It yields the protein CASSSRRAGNNEQFF.

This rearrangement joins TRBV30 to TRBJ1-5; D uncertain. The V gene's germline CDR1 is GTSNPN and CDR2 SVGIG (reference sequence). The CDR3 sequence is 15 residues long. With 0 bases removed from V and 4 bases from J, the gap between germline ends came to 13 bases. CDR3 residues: CAWSVQSGGNQPQHF. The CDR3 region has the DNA TGTGCCTGGAGTGTACAAAGCGGAGGGAATCAGCCCCAGCATTTT.

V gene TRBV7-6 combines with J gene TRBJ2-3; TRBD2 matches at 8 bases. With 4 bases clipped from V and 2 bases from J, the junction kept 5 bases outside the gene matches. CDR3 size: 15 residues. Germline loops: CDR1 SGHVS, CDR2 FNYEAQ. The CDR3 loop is CASSSIAGTTDTQYF. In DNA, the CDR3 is TGTGCCAGCAGCTCCATAGCGGGAACCACAGATACGCAGTATTTT.

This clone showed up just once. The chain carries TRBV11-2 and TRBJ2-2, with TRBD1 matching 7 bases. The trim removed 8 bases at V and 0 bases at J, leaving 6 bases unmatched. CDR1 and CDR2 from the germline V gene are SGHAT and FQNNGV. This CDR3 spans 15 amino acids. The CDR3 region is CASVGQDTNTGELFF. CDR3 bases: TGTGCCAGCGTCGGACAGGACACGAACACCGGGGAGCTGTTTTTT.

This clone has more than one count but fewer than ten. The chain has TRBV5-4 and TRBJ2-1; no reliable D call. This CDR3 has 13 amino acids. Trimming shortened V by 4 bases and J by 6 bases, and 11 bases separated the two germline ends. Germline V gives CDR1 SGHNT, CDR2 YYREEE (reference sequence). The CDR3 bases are TGTGCCAGCAGCGTCCCGGGTCTCAATGAGCAGTTCTTC. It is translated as CASSVPGLNEQFF.

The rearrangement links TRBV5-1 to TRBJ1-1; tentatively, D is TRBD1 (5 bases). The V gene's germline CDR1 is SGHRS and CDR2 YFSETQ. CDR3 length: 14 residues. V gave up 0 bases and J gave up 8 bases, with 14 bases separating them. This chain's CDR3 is CASSLDSWQGEAFF. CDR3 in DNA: TGCGCCAGCAGCTTGGATTCATGGCAGGGCGAAGCTTTCTTT.

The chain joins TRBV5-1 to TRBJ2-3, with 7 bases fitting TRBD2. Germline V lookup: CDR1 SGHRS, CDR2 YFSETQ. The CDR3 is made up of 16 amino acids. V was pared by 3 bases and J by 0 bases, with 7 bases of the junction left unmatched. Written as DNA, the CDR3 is TGCGCCAGCAGCTACAGACTAGCCGCTAGCACAGATACGCAGTATTTT. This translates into CASSYRLAASTDTQYF.

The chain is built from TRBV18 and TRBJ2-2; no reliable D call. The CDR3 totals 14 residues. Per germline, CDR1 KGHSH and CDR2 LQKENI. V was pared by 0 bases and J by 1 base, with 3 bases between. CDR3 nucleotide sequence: TGTGCCAGCTCACCACCCCTGAACACCGGGGAGCTGTTTTTT. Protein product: CASSPPLNTGELFF.

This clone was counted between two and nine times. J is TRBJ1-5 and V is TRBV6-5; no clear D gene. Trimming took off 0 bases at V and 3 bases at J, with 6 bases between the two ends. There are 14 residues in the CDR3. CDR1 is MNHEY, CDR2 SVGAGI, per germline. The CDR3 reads CASSYSHYNQPQHF. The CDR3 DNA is TGTGCCAGCAGTTACTCACACTACAATCAGCCCCAGCATTTT.

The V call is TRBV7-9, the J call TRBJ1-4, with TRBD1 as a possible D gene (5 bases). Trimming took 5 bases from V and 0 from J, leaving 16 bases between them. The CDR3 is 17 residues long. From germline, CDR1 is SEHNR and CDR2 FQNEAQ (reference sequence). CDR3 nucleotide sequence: TGTGCCAGCAGCCCCGGATCAGGGATGTCAACTAATGAAAAACTGTTTTTT. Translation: CASSPGSGMSTNEKLFF. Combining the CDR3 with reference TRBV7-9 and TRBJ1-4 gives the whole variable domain DTGVSQNPRHKITKRGQNVTFRCDPISEHNRLYWYRQTLGQGPEFLTYFQNEAQLEKSRLLSDRFSAERPKGSFSTLEIQRTEQGDSAMYLCASSPGSGMSTNEKLFFGSGTQLSVL.

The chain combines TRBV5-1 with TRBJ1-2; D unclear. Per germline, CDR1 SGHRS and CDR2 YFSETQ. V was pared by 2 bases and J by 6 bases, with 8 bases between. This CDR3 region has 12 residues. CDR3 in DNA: TGCGCCAGCAGCTTTTCGAGGGATGGCTACACCTTC. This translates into CASSFSRDGYTF. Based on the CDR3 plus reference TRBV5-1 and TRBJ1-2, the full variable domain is KAGVTQTPRYLIKTRGQQVTLSCSPISGHRSVSWYQQTPGQGLQFLFEYFSETQRNKGNFPGRFSGRQFSNSRSEMNVSTLELGDSALYLCASSFSRDGYTFGSGTRLTVV.

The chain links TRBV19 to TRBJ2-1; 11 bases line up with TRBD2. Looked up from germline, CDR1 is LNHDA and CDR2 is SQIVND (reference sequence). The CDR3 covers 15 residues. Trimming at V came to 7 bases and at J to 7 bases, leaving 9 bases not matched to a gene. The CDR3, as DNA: TGTGCCAGTACCCTCCACACTAGCGGGAGTAATGAGCAGTTCTTC. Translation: CASTLHTSGSNEQFF.

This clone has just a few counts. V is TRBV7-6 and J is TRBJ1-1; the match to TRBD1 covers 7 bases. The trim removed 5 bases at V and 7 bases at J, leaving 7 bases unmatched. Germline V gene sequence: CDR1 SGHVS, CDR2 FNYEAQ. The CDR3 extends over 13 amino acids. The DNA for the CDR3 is TGTGCCAGCAGCCAAGGGACAGCGGGTGAAGCTTTCTTT. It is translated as CASSQGTAGEAFF.

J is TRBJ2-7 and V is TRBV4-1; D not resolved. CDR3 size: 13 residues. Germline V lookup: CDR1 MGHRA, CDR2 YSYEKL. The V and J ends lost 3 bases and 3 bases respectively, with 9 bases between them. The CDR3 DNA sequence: TGCGCCAGCAGCCAGCCTAACGGCTACGAGCAGTACTTC. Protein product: CASSQPNGYEQYF.

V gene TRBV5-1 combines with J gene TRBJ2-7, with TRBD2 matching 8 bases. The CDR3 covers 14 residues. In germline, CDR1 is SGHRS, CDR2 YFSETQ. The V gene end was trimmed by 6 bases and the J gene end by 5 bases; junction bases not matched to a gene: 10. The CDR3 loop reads CASKRSGSNDEQYF. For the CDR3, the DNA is TGCGCCAGCAAGCGAAGCGGGAGTAACGACGAGCAGTACTTC.

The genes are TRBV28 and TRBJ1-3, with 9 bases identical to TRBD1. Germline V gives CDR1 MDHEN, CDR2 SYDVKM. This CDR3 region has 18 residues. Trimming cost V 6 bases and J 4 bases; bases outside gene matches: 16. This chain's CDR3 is CASSNLPGQGATGNTIYF. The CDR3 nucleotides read TGTGCCAGCAGCAATCTACCGGGACAGGGAGCAACGGGAAACACCATATATTTT.

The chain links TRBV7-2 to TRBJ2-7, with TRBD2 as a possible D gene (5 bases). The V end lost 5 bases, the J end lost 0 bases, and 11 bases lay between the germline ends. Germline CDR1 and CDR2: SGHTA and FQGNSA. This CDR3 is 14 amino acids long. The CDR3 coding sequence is TGTGCCAGCAGCCCCGGGGTCCGCTCCTACGAGCAGTACTTC. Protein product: CASSPGVRSYEQYF.

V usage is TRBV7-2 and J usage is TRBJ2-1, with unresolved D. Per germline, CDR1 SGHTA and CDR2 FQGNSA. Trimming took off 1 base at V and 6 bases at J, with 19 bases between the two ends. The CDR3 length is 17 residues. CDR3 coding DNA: TGTGCCAGCAGCTTAGTCGCCGGAGCCGGCCTTGGCAATGAGCAGTTCTTC. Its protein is CASSLVAGAGLGNEQFF.

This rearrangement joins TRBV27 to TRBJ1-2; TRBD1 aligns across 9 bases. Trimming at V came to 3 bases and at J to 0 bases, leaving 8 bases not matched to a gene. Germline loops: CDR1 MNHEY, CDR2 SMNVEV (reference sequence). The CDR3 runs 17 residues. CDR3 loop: CASSFATGGGTNYGYTF. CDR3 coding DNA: TGTGCCAGCAGTTTCGCGACAGGGGGTGGGACTAACTATGGCTACACCTTC.

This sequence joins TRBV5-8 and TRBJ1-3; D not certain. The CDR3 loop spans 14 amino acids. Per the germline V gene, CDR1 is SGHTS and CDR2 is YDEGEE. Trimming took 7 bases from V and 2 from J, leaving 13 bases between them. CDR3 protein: CASLHRVPGNTIYF. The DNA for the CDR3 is TGTGCCAGCCTTCACCGGGTTCCTGGAAACACCATATATTTT.

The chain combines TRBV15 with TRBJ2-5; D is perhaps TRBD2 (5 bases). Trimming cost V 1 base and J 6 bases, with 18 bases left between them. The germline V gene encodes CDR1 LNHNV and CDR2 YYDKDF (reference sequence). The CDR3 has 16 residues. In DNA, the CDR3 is TGTGCCACCAGCAGAGTCCTAGCTGGTGGGCAAAAGACCCAGTACTTC. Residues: CATSRVLAGGQKTQYF.

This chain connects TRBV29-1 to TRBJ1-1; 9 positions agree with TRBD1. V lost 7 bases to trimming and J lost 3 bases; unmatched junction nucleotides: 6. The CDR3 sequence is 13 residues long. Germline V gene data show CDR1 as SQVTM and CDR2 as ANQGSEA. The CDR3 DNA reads TGCAGCGGTTTGACAGGGGGGGACACTGAAGCTTTCTTT. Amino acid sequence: CSGLTGGDTEAFF.

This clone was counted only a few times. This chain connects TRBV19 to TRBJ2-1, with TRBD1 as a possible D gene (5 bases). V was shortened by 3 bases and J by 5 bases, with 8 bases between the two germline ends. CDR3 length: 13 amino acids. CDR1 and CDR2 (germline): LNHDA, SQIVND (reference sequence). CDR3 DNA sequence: TGTGCCAGTAGTATTTCGACAGACAATGAGCAGTTCTTC. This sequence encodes CASSISTDNEQFF.

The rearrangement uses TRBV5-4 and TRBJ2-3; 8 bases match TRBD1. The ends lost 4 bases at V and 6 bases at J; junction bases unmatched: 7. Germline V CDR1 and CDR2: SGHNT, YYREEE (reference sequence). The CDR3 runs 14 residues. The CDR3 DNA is TGTGCCAGCAGCCCCGGGGACAGGCGGGATACGCAGTATTTT. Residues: CASSPGDRRDTQYF.

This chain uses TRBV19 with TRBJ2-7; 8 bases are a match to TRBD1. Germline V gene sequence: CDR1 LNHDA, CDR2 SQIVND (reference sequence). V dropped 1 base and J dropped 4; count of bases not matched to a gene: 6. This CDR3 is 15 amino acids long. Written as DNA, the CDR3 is TGTGCCAGTAGTATAGCCGCGGGACAGGTGTACGAGCAGTACTTC. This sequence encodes CASSIAAGQVYEQYF. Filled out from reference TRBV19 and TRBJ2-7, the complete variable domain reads DGGITQSPKYLFRKEGQNVTLSCEQNLNHDAMYWYRQDPGQGLRLIYYSQIVNDFQKGDIAEGYSVSREKKESFPLTVTSAQKNPTAFYLCASSIAAGQVYEQYFGPGTRLTVT.

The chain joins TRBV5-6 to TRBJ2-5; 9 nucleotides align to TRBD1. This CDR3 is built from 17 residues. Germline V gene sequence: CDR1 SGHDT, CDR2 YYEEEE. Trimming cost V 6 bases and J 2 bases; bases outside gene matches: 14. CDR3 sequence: CASIPPGQGIGQETQYF. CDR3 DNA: TGTGCCAGCATACCCCCGGGACAGGGAATTGGACAAGAGACCCAGTACTTC.